This T cell receptor (beta chain) was identified in a study of control samples from healthy donors and cancer patients. The repertoire was sequenced with immunoSEQ multiplex PCR; TCRdb's copy has only in-frame clones and lacks some. The specimen's table records under 200,000 clones. V lost 4 bases and J 6 bases, leaving 9 bases between the germline ends. CDR1 and CDR2 (germline): MNHEY, SVGAGI. This CDR3 has 12 residues. The receptor was derived from a woman between 25 and 40 years old in good health. V and J are TRBV6-5 and TRBJ2-5; D gene ambiguous. Sequenced input: blood. The CDR3: CASSSLTKTQYF. CDR3 nucleotides: TGTGCCAGCAGTTCCCTGACCAAGACCCAGTACTTC.